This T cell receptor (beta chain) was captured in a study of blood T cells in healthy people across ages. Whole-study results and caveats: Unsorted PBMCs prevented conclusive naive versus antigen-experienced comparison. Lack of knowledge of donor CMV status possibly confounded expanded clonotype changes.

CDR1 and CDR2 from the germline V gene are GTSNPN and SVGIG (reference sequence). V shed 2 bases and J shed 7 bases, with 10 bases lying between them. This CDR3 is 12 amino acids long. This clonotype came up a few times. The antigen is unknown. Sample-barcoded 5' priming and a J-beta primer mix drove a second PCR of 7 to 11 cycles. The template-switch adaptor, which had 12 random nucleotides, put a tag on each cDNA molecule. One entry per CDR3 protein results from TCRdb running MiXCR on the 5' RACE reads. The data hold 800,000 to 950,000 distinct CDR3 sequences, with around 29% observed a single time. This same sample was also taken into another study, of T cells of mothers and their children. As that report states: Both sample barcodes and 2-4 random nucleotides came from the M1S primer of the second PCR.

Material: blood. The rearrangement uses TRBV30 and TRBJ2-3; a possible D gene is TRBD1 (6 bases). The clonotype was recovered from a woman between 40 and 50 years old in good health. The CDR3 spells CAWSTGQNTQYF. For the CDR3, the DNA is TGTGCCTGGAGTACTGGACAGAATACGCAGTATTTT.